This T cell receptor beta chain was sequenced in a study of regulatory T cells in long-lasting Graves disease. Study results and limitations: Favored usage of TRBV28, TRBJ1-2 and TRBJ2-5 was recorded in persistent disease.

Ten or more counts support this clonotype. Antigen unknown. Germline assignment: CDR1 SGHVS and CDR2 FNYEAQ. The CDR3 runs 14 residues. Deletions cut 5 bases from V and 0 bases from J, with 10 bases between. Building the TCR beta libraries relied on iRepertoire HTBI primers, and CDR3 regions underwent Arm-PCR. Using its own MiXCR run on the multiplex PCR reads, TCRdb lists one record per CDR3 protein. This table holds under 800,000 distinct CDR3 sequences, 15% to 20% found once. Time point reported: newly diagnosed GD, antithyroid drugs for less than 3 months. There was RNA extracted from PBMCs, and the TCR library was made from it. These data were likewise used in another study, on T cells in Graves' hyperthyroidism and ophthalmopathy. As reported in that work: Exclusion followed for patients with uncontrolled infection, other autoimmune disease, pregnancy or lactation. Model-based prediction identified ophthalmopathy a median 6.5 months prior to its onset.

Sequencing used peripheral blood mononuclear cells (PBMCs), obtained at new diagnosis, from a patient treated with antithyroid drugs. The receptor comes from a woman aged 30 to 39 with Graves disease. The V gene is TRBV7-6, the J gene TRBJ1-1; D possibly corresponds to TRBD1 (5 bases). CDR3 DNA: TGTGCCAGCAGCCCGGACATGTTGAACACTGAAGCTTTCTTT. This sequence encodes CASSPDMLNTEAFF. The whole variable domain, filled in from reference TRBV7-6 and TRBJ1-1, reads GAGVSQSPRYKVTKRGQDVALRCDPISGHVSLYWYRQALGQGPEFLTYFNYEAQQDKSGLPNDRFSAERPEGSISTLTIQRTEQRDSAMYRCASSPDMLNTEAFFGQGTRLTVV.